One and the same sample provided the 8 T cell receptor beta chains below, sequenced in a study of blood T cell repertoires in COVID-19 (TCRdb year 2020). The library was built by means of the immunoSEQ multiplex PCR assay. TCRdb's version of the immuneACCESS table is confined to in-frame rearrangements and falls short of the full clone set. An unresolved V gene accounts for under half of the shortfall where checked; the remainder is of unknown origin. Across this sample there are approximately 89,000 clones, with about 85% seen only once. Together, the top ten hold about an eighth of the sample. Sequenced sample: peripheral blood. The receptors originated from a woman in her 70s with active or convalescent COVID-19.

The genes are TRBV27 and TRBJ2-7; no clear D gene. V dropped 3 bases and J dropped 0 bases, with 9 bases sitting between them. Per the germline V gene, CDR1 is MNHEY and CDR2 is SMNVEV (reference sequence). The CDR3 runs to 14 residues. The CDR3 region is CASSLSINSYEQYF. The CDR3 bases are TGTGCCAGCAGTTTGAGCATTAACTCCTACGAGCAGTACTTC.

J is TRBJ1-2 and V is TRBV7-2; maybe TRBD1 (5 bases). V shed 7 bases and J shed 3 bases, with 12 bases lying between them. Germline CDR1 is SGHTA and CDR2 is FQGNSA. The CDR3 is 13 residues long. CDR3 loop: CASTQIRDYGYTF. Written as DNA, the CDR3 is TGTGCCAGCACCCAAATCAGGGACTATGGCTACACCTTC.

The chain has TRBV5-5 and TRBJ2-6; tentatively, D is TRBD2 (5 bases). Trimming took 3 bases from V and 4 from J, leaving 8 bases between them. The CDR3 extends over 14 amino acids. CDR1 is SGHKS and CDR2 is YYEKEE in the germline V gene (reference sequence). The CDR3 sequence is CASSWEPGANVLTF. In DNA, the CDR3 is TGTGCCAGCAGCTGGGAGCCGGGGGCCAACGTCCTGACTTTC.

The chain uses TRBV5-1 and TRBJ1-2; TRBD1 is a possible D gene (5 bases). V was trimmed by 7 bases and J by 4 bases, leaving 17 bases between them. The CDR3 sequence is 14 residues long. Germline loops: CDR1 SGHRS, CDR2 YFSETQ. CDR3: CASSGVGTLYGYTF. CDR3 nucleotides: TGCGCCAGCTCGGGAGTCGGGACCCTCTATGGCTACACCTTC.

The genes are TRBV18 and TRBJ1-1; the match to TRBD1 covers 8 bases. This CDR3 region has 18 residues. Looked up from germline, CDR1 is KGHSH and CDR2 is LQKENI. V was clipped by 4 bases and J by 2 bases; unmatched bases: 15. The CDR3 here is CASSQVLGTGGFNTEAFF. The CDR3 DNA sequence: TGTGCCAGCTCACAAGTACTCGGGACAGGTGGTTTTAACACTGAAGCTTTCTTT.

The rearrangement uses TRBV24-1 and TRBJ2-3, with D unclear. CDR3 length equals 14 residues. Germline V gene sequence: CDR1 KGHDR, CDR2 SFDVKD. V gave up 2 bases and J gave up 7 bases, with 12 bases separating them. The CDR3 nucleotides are TGTGCCACCAGTGATTCGAATTCCCTACATACGCAGTATTTT. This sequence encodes CATSDSNSLHTQYF.

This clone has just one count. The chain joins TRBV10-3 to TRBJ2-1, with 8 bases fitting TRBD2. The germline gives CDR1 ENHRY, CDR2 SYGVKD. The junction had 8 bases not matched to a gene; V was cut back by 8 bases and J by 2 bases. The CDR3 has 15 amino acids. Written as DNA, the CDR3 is TGTGCCATCTGGGGAGGGCGGGGGGCCTACAATGAGCAGTTCTTC. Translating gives CAIWGGRGAYNEQFF.

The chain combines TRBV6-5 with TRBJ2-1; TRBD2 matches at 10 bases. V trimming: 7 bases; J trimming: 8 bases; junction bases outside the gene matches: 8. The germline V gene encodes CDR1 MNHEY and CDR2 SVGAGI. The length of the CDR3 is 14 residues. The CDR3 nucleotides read TGTGCCAGCAAGCCAGGGCTAGCGGGGGATGAGCAGTTCTTC. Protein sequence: CASKPGLAGDEQFF.